Here is one T cell receptor beta chain with its context. Profiled with immunoSEQ multiplex PCR; TCRdb holds only in-frame clones, not every one. The repertoire holds around 400,000 clones, roughly nine tenths seen once, with roughly 0.9% in the top ten. This entry belongs to a study of blood T cell repertoires in COVID-19. Study overall: Acute and convalescent COVID-19 samples came from the United States, Italy and Spain. Sources were T cells, B-cell-depleted T cells, or PBMCs; the material itself was cDNA or gDNA.

Germline V gives CDR1 SGDLS, CDR2 YYNGEE. Deletions cut 0 bases from V and 0 bases from J, with 15 bases between. The CDR3 length is 17 residues. Each exposed participant met a COVID-19 case in the 2 weeks preceding study entry. Sequencing was done on a sample of PBMCs or T cells enriched from blood (not recorded which). The V call is TRBV9, the J call TRBJ1-2, with D uncertain. This clonotype originated in a woman in her forties who had been exposed to COVID-19. CDR3 sequence: CASSVENPGSPNYGYTF. The CDR3 nucleotides read TGTGCCAGCAGCGTAGAGAACCCGGGGTCCCCTAACTATGGCTACACCTTC.